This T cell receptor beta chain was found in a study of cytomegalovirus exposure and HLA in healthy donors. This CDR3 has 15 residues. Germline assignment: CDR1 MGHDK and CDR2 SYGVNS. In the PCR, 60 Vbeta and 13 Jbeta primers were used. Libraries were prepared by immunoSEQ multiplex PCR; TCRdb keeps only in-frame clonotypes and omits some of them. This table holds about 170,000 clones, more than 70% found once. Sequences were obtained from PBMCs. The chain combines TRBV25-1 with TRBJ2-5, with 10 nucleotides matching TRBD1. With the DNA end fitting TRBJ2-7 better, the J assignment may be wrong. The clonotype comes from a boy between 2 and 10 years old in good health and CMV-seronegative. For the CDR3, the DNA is TGTGCCAGCAGTGCAGGACAGGGGGAAACCTACGAGCAGTACTTC. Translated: CASSAGQGETYEQYF.